The 10 T cell receptor beta chains below all came from one sample that was sequenced in a study of blood T cells in healthy people across ages. Primers used in a second PCR of about 7 to 12 cycles were a sample-barcoded 5' primer and a J-beta primer mix. TCRdb called the 5' RACE reads again in MiXCR, with one record for every CDR3 protein. This table has 1.8 million or so distinct CDR3 sequences, approximately 40% appearing once. Sequencing input: blood. The receptors shown here come from a human donor in good health.

The chain is built from TRBV7-2 and TRBJ2-3; maybe TRBD1 (5 bases). Trimming cost V 5 bases and J 9 bases, with 12 bases left between them. The germline V gene has CDR1 SGHTA and CDR2 FQGNSA. The CDR3 spans 12 residues. The CDR3 DNA is TGTGCCAGCAGCCCAAACCCAGGGACGCAGTATTTT. Amino acids: CASSPNPGTQYF.

V gene TRBV7-2 combines with J gene TRBJ2-5, with unresolved D. V was clipped by 5 bases and J by 11 bases, with 21 bases between them. The CDR3 covers 14 residues. Looked up from germline, CDR1 is SGHTA and CDR2 is FQGNSA. Here the CDR3 DNA reads TGTGCCAGCAGCGAGGACCGAGTGGTCGGTGAGCAGTACTTC. This encodes CASSEDRVVGEQYF.

This chain links TRBV6-4 with TRBJ2-1; TRBD1 matches 8 bases. V shed 6 bases and J 0 bases; nucleotides not matched to a gene: 7. There are 16 residues in the CDR3. Germline V gene sequence: CDR1 MRHNA, CDR2 SNTAGT. CDR3 in amino acids: CASSVTGGISYNEQFF. The CDR3 DNA is TGTGCCAGCAGCGTAACAGGGGGAATCTCCTACAATGAGCAGTTCTTC.

The chain carries TRBV20-1 and TRBJ2-6; 7 bases match TRBD2. Germline lookup yields CDR1 DFQATT and CDR2 SNEGSKA (reference sequence). Losses at the gene ends were 2 bases for V and 0 bases for J; bases not matched to a gene: 10. This CDR3 has 18 residues. The CDR3 sequence is CSARPRGGGYSGANVLTF. The CDR3 nucleotides read TGCAGTGCTAGACCCCGGGGCGGGGGTTACTCTGGGGCCAACGTCCTGACTTTC.

The J gene is TRBJ2-1, the V gene TRBV20-1; 9 bases agree with TRBD2. After removal of 3 bases from V and 1 base from J, the junction contained 7 bases not matched to a gene. The CDR3 contains 16 residues. Germline V lookup: CDR1 DFQATT, CDR2 SNEGSKA (reference sequence). CDR3 loop: CSARNLLAGSYNEQFF. The CDR3 bases are TGCAGTGCTAGGAACCTCCTAGCGGGGTCCTACAATGAGCAGTTCTTC.

This chain uses TRBV7-9 with TRBJ1-4; TRBD1 matches 9 bases. The CDR3 consists of 16 residues. Losses at the gene ends were 0 bases for V and 5 bases for J; bases not matched to a gene: 4. The germline V gene encodes CDR1 SEHNR and CDR2 FQNEAQ (reference sequence). Written as DNA, the CDR3 is TGTGCCAGCAGCTTAGCGGGGACAGGGAAAAATGAAAAACTGTTTTTT. It specifies CASSLAGTGKNEKLFF.

Details on this clonotype: It may be a read error: a sequence one base away is much more abundant. This sequence joins TRBV7-2 and TRBJ2-4; no clear D gene. Germline V gene lookup returns CDR1 SGHTA and CDR2 FQGNSA. The CDR3 is made up of 11 amino acids. V was clipped by 5 bases and J by 13 bases, with 12 bases between them. CDR3 residues: CASSNYNEQYF. The CDR3 DNA reads as TGTGCCAGCAGCAACTACAATGAGCAGTACTTC.

This clonotype was recorded many times. V and J are TRBV29-1 and TRBJ1-1, with a weak D call TRBD1 (5 bases). The ends were cut back, 7 bases at V and 2 bases at J, with 26 bases in the middle. There are 17 residues in the CDR3. In germline, CDR1 is SQVTM, CDR2 ANQGSEA. CDR3 loop: CSGQGTFWSGGNTEAFF. In DNA form, the CDR3 reads TGCAGCGGGCAAGGGACTTTCTGGTCTGGGGGAAACACTGAAGCTTTCTTT.

This clonotype was seen a few times. The V and J genes are TRBV10-3 and TRBJ1-2; no definite D call. Trimming cost V 3 bases and J 0 bases, with 11 bases left between them. In germline, CDR1 is ENHRY, CDR2 SYGVKD. The CDR3 extends over 15 amino acids. CDR3 protein: CAISDASSANYGYTF. CDR3 in DNA: TGTGCCATCAGTGACGCTTCGTCAGCTAACTATGGCTACACCTTC.

The gene calls are TRBV5-1 and TRBJ2-4; D not resolved. The DNA end lines up better with TRBJ2-7; the J call may be wrong. The CDR3 is made up of 15 amino acids. Looked up from germline, CDR1 is SGHRS and CDR2 is YFSETQ. This CDR3 reads CASSLGAFITYEQYF. Written as DNA, the CDR3 is TGCGCCAGCAGCTTGGGAGCATTCATAACCTACGAGCAGTACTTC.